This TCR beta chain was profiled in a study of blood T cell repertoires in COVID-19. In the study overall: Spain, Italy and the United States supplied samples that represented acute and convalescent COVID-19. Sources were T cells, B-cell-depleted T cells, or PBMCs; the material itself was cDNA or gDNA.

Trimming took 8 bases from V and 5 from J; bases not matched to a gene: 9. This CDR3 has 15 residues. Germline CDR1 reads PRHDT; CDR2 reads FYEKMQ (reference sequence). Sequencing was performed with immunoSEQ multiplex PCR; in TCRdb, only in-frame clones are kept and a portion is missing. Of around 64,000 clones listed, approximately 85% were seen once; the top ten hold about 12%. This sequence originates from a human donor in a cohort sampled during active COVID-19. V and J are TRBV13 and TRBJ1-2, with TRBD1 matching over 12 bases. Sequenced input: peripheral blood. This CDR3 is CASVYPGQGAYGYTF. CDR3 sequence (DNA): TGTGCCAGCGTATATCCGGGACAGGGGGCTTATGGCTACACCTTC. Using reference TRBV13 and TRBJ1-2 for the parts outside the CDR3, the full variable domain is AAGVIQSPRHLIKEKRETATLKCYPIPRHDTVYWYQQGPGQDPQFLISFYEKMQSDKGSIPDRFSAQQFSDYHSELNMSSLELGDSALYFCASVYPGQGAYGYTFGSGTRLTVV.